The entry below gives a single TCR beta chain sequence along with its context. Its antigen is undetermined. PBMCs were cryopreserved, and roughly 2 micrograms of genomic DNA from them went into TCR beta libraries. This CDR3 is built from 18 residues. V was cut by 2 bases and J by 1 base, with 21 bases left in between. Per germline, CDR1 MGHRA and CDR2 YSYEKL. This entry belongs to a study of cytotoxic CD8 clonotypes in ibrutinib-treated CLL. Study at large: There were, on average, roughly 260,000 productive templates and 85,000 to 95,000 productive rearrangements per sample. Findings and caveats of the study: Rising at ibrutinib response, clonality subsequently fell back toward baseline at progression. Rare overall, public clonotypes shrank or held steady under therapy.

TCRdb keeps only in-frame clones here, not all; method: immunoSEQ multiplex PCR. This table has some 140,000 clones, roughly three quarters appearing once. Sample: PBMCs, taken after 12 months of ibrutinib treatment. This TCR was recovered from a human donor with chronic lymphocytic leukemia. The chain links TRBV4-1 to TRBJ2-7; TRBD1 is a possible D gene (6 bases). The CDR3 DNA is TGCGCCAGCAGCCAATCCAGCCGGGGAGCAGGGGCTTCCTACGAGCAGTACTTC. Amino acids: CASSQSSRGAGASYEQYF.